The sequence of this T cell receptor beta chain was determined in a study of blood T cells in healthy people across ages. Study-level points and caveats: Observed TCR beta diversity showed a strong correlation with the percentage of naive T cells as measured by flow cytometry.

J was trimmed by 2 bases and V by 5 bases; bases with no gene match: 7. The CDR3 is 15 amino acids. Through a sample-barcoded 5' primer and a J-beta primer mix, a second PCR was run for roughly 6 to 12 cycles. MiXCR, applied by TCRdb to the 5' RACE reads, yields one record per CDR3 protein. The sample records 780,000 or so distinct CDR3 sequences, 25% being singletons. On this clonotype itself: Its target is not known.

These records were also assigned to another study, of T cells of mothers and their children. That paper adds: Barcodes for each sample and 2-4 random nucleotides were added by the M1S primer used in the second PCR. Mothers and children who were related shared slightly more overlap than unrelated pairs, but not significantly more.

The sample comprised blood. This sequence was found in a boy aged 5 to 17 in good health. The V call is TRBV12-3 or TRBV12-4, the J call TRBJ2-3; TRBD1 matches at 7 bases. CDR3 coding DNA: TGTGCCAGCAGTAACAGACAGGGTCCCACAGATACGCAGTATTTT. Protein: CASSNRQGPTDTQYF.